This T cell receptor beta chain is drawn from a study of CD8 T cells in ankylosing spondylitis (TCRdb year 2017). Background for the entire study: T cell receptor beta repertoires were profiled in healthy donors and ankylosing spondylitis patients so that disease-linked TCR variants could be found. In total, the full study cohort was made up of over a hundred healthy donors and more than 20 ankylosing spondylitis patients. Peripheral blood was sampled, and synovial fluid was additionally collected from ankylosing spondylitis patients.

This clonotype was seen many times. What this receptor recognizes is not known. Base qualities are not at hand, and no much larger clone is one base apart. The data were produced on an Illumina HiSeq 2500. Quantitative 5'-RACE with molecular barcodes was used to prepare TCR beta libraries. As for how the authors treated the data: To identify disease-linked TCR variants, a new computational method was used, one built on a probabilistic model of VDJ rearrangement. The public reads were reanalyzed by TCRdb: fastp trimming at Q25, MiXCR alignment, in-frame beta chains only. Every distinct CDR3 protein forms one entry, paired with its most common genes and DNA. These V and J calls originate from TCRdb's pipeline instead of the authors' own analysis. The sample records a few hundred thousand distinct CDR3 sequences, more than 9% of which are singletons. The top ten hold around a fifth of the sample. Trimming accounts for 6 bases at V and 4 bases at J, while the number of junction bases matched to no gene is 8. From cysteine to phenylalanine, the CDR3 is 14 amino acids long. Left in the record is the CDR3 DNA by itself, 42 bases read in frame from the first base. CDR1 and CDR2 (DFQATT, SNEGSKA) derive from the germline V gene (reference sequence).

The paper's findings and limits, for the study overall: A CD8+ phenotype was shown by the disease-linked clones, which were found at relatively low frequencies in peripheral blood. Some motif variants had previously been reported in the synovial fluid and blood of reactive arthritis patients, which suggests shared mechanisms of disease initiation. A TCR beta motif made up of several highly homologous amino acid variants appeared to be characteristic of blood from ankylosing spondylitis patients. The disease-linked clones were reported to be significantly enriched in matched synovial fluid samples from ankylosing spondylitis patients.

The sequencing sample was made of blood, either unsorted or a sorted T cell fraction (not recorded which). The TCR sequence derives from a male donor with ankylosing spondylitis or in good health (not recorded which). The sequence joins TRBV20-1 to TRBJ2-1; 8 bases in the junction line up with TRBD2. The CDR3 region reads CSAPGVAGYNEQFF. The DNA is TGCAGTGCACCCGGGGTAGCGGGGTACAATGAGCAGTTCTTC.